What follows is one T cell receptor beta chain and its context. Its target is not known. The data were taken from a study of beta chain features in type 1 diabetes. Regarding the study as a whole: TCRB CDR3s from Type 1 diabetes patients were moderately but significantly shorter in all four CD4+ subsets.

Of the isolated RNA, all was reverse transcribed, and so the sequenced material was expressed TCRB transcripts. Data came from immunoSEQ multiplex PCR; TCRdb stores just in-frame clones and leaves some out. The sample comprises approximately 58,000 clones, about 64% of which are singletons, and around 0.29% rests with the top ten. The sequenced sample consisted of stem cell memory CD4+ T cells from blood. The TCR sequence derives from a woman in her twenties or thirties with type 1 diabetes.

The CDR3 DNA reads TGTGCCAGCAACTTCAACACTGAAGCTTTCTTT. Protein sequence: CASNFNTEAFF. The chain combines TRBV2 with TRBJ1-1; no firm D call. Deletions cut 7 bases from V and 2 bases from J, with 5 bases between. Looked up from germline, CDR1 is SNHLY and CDR2 is FYNNEI. This CDR3 contains 11 residues.